The 23 T cell receptor beta chains in this list originate from one sample, sequenced in a study of CD8 T cells in Susac syndrome (dated by TCRdb to the late 2010s). The library was made by the immunoSEQ multiplex PCR assay. RNA was extracted using the RNeasy kit, and about 0.45 to 1 ug of the RNA was reverse transcribed with random hexamers. TCRdb reran the public reads through fastp at Q25 and MiXCR, keeping productive beta chains. Every distinct CDR3 protein forms one entry, paired with its most common genes and DNA. This sample is represented by around 56,000 distinct CDR3 sequences; approximately 94% of them were singletons. The ten largest clones take up approximately 0.21% of the sample. Sequenced: CD8+ T cells from PBMCs. Every receptor here comes from a human donor in good health.

The rearrangement links TRBV5-5 to TRBJ2-7; possible D gene TRBD1, 5 bases. Trimming shortened V by 0 bases and J by 2 bases, and 12 bases separated the two germline ends. The CDR3 runs to 15 residues. Per the germline V gene, CDR1 is SGHKS and CDR2 is YYEKEE (reference sequence). The CDR3 DNA sequence: TGTGCCAGCAGCTTGGAGGGGCCGCGGCCCTACGAGCAGTACTTC. Translating it yields CASSLEGPRPYEQYF.

The chain uses TRBV23-1 and TRBJ2-4, with 7 bases lining up with TRBD1. TRBV23-1 qualifies as an ORF whose function is uncertain. V lost 6 bases, J lost 5 bases, and 4 bases stayed unmatched. The CDR3 extends over 13 amino acids. The CDR3 spells CASSQGDENIQYF. The CDR3 region has the DNA TGCGCCAGCAGCCAGGGGGATGAAAACATTCAGTACTTC.

The genes are TRBV24-1 and TRBJ2-5; D not resolved. The V end lost 3 bases, the J end lost 4 bases, and 8 bases lay between the germline ends. The CDR3 runs 13 residues. Germline CDR1 is KGHDR and CDR2 is SFDVKD. CDR3 nucleotides: TGTGCCACCAGTGATACTGATCCAGAGACCCAGTACTTC. Its protein is CATSDTDPETQYF.

This sequence joins TRBV12-3 or TRBV12-4 and TRBJ2-5; 15 bases are a match to TRBD2. The CDR3 has 15 residues. Trimming cost V 4 bases and J 4 bases; bases outside gene matches: 1. In DNA, the CDR3 is TGTGCCAGCAGTTCGGGACTAGCGGGGGGAGAGACCCAGTACTTC. This encodes CASSSGLAGGETQYF.

The V and J genes are TRBV24-1 and TRBJ2-5, with D tentatively TRBD2 (6 bases). The CDR3 length is 13 residues. The V gene's germline CDR1 is KGHDR and CDR2 SFDVKD. The germline V and J ends were trimmed by 1 base and 10 bases, with 12 bases remaining between them. The CDR3 DNA sequence: TGTGCCACCAGTGATTTTGGTGGGGGAGGCCAGTACTTC. Encoded protein: CATSDFGGGGQYF.

V is TRBV2 and J is TRBJ2-5, with TRBD1 as a possible D gene (5 bases). The CDR3 runs 18 residues. The V gene lost 1 base and the J gene lost 0 bases, with 18 bases spanning the gap. CDR1 and CDR2 (germline): SNHLY, FYNNEI. The chain's CDR3 is CASSEVLRGYGYQETQYF. The CDR3 nucleotides read TGTGCCAGCAGTGAAGTCTTAAGGGGTTACGGATACCAAGAGACCCAGTACTTC.

The chain recombines TRBV27 with TRBJ2-7; 10 bases align to TRBD1. Germline values: CDR1 MNHEY, CDR2 SMNVEV (reference sequence). After removal of 5 bases from V and 5 bases from J, the junction contained 9 bases not matched to a gene. The CDR3 has 15 residues. DNA for the CDR3: TGTGCCAGCAGTCCGACCGGGACAGGGGTTAACGAGCAGTACTTC. Translated: CASSPTGTGVNEQYF.

The chain has TRBV9 and TRBJ2-3; D is ambiguous. This CDR3 has 15 residues. Per the germline V gene, CDR1 is SGDLS and CDR2 is YYNGEE. V was pared by 0 bases and J by 0 bases, with 8 bases between. The CDR3 loop is CASSVGGSSTDTQYF. The DNA for the CDR3 is TGTGCCAGCAGCGTAGGAGGATCTAGCACAGATACGCAGTATTTT.

This clonotype was seen just once. The chain has TRBV11-2 and TRBJ2-3; 7 nucleotides agree with TRBD2. This CDR3 has 16 amino acids. Per the germline V gene, CDR1 is SGHAT and CDR2 is FQNNGV. The V gene end was trimmed by 1 base and the J gene end by 8 bases; junction bases not matched to a gene: 12. The chain's CDR3 is CASSLAIAGGGSTQYF. In DNA, the CDR3 is TGTGCCAGCAGCTTAGCTATAGCGGGCGGAGGTAGTACGCAGTATTTT.

The chain is built from TRBV7-9 and TRBJ2-7; TRBD1 matches at 12 bases. The CDR3 contains 15 residues. Unmatched junction bases numbered 10, after V lost 2 bases and J lost 11 bases. Per the germline V gene, CDR1 is SEHNR and CDR2 is FQNEAQ (reference sequence). The CDR3 here is CASSLLGQGAAGEYF. The DNA for the CDR3 is TGTGCCAGCAGCTTACTGGGACAGGGGGCCGCAGGGGAGTACTTC.

The chain joins TRBV13 to TRBJ2-7, with 7 bases lining up with TRBD1. Germline V gene data show CDR1 as PRHDT and CDR2 as FYEKMQ (reference sequence). The CDR3 is 15 amino acids. The V and J ends lost 5 bases and 1 base, in that order; junction bases with no gene match: 8. The CDR3 DNA sequence: TGTGCCAGCAGCCTCCGACAGGGCCGATCCTACGAGCAGTACTTC. Amino acids: CASSLRQGRSYEQYF.

The CDR3 DNA sequence: TGTGCCAGCAGCTTAGTGGGGACAGGGTATGAGCAGTTCTTC. Translated, it gives CASSLVGTGYEQFF. This sequence joins TRBV13 and TRBJ2-1; the match to TRBD1 covers 9 bases. The V and J ends lost 1 base and 8 bases, in that order; junction bases with no gene match: 3. The germline V gene has CDR1 PRHDT and CDR2 FYEKMQ (reference sequence). This CDR3 is built from 14 residues.

This chain joins TRBV7-9 and TRBJ1-2; 7 nucleotides match TRBD1. J lost 2 bases, V lost 4 bases, and 10 bases had no gene match. Germline CDR1 and CDR2: SEHNR and FQNEAQ (reference sequence). The CDR3 loop spans 16 amino acids. CDR3 DNA: TGTGCCAGCAGCTCTCCTGAGACAGGGACGAACTATGGCTACACCTTC. Translation: CASSSPETGTNYGYTF.

The chain carries TRBV5-6 and TRBJ2-7; D is perhaps TRBD1 (5 bases). The CDR3 spans 15 residues. V lost 3 bases and J 4 bases, leaving 17 bases between the germline ends. From germline, CDR1 is SGHDT and CDR2 YYEEEE. The CDR3 DNA reads TGTGCCAGCAGCTACTACGCAGGGTCGTTTTACGAGCAGTACTTC. Amino acid sequence: CASSYYAGSFYEQYF.

V is TRBV10-3 and J is TRBJ2-3; maybe TRBD2 (5 bases). CDR3 length: 13 residues. Trimming removed 4 bases at V and 4 bases at J, with 9 bases between. In germline, CDR1 is ENHRY, CDR2 SYGVKD. CDR3 in DNA: TGTGCCATCAGTGGCGGGCCCCCAGATACGCAGTATTTT. The encoded protein is CAISGGPPDTQYF.

The chain combines TRBV27 with TRBJ2-1; 9 bases agree with TRBD2. The germline V gene has CDR1 MNHEY and CDR2 SMNVEV (reference sequence). Trimming at V came to 3 bases and at J to 6 bases, leaving 6 bases not matched to a gene. The CDR3 totals 15 residues. The CDR3 reads CASSFRGGGVNEQFF. CDR3 DNA: TGTGCCAGCAGTTTTCGCGGGGGGGGTGTCAATGAGCAGTTCTTC.

The rearrangement uses TRBV20-1 and TRBJ2-5; a possible D gene is TRBD2 (7 bases). V lost 1 base, J lost 2 bases, and 32 bases lay in between. The CDR3 totals 21 residues. CDR1 and CDR2 (germline): DFQATT, SNEGSKA (reference sequence). CDR3 protein: CSARGFGDGGGGPSEQETQYF. DNA for the CDR3: TGCAGTGCTAGAGGCTTTGGGGACGGCGGCGGGGGCCCATCGGAACAAGAGACCCAGTACTTC.

The chain is built from TRBV27 and TRBJ1-4; tentative D call: TRBD1 (5 bases). The CDR3 runs to 15 residues. V lost 7 bases, J lost 8 bases, and 20 bases lay in between. Germline V lookup: CDR1 MNHEY, CDR2 SMNVEV (reference sequence). The CDR3: CASNSAGGIGEKLFF. For the CDR3, the DNA is TGTGCCAGCAACAGTGCCGGGGGAATTGGGGAAAAACTGTTTTTT.

J is TRBJ2-1 and V is TRBV6-5, with 9 bases fitting TRBD2. This CDR3 spans 16 amino acids. Germline CDR1 reads MNHEY; CDR2 reads SVGAGI. V gave up 2 bases and J gave up 4 bases; unmatched junction bases: 6. In DNA, the CDR3 is TGTGCCAGCAGTTACATAGCGGGGGAACCTTACAATGAGCAGTTCTTC. This sequence encodes CASSYIAGEPYNEQFF.

The chain has TRBV2 and TRBJ1-2, with D uncertain. Deletions cut 6 bases from V and 1 base from J, with 12 bases between. The CDR3 is 14 amino acids. CDR1 is SNHLY, CDR2 FYNNEI, per germline. CDR3 nucleotides: TGTGCCAGCAGGGATTTCAGGAATAACTATGGCTACACCTTC. Protein product: CASRDFRNNYGYTF.

The rearrangement links TRBV28 to TRBJ2-5; unclear D gene. V lost 0 bases and J lost 1, with 6 bases in between. The CDR3 is 14 residues long. Germline CDR1 is MDHEN and CDR2 is SYDVKM. CDR3 region: CASSLWGGQETQYF. CDR3 nucleotide sequence: TGTGCCAGCAGTTTATGGGGTGGCCAAGAGACCCAGTACTTC.

The CDR3 here is CASSRGGLSYEQYF. CDR3 coding DNA: TGCGCCAGCAGCCGAGGGGGGTTATCCTACGAGCAGTACTTC. The chain recombines TRBV4-1 with TRBJ2-7, with D perhaps matching TRBD1 or TRBD2 (6 bases each). V lost 4 bases, J lost 1 base, and 11 bases lay in between. CDR1 and CDR2 from the germline V gene are MGHRA and YSYEKL. The CDR3 covers 14 residues.

The V call is TRBV19, the J call TRBJ1-5; D gene uncertain. V shed 5 bases and J shed 0 bases, with 14 bases lying between them. CDR1 and CDR2 from the germline V gene are LNHDA and SQIVND (reference sequence). CDR3 length: 16 residues. The CDR3 coding sequence is TGTGCCAGTAGTCCTACCGACAACTTTAGCAATCAGCCCCAGCATTTT. Its translation is CASSPTDNFSNQPQHF.